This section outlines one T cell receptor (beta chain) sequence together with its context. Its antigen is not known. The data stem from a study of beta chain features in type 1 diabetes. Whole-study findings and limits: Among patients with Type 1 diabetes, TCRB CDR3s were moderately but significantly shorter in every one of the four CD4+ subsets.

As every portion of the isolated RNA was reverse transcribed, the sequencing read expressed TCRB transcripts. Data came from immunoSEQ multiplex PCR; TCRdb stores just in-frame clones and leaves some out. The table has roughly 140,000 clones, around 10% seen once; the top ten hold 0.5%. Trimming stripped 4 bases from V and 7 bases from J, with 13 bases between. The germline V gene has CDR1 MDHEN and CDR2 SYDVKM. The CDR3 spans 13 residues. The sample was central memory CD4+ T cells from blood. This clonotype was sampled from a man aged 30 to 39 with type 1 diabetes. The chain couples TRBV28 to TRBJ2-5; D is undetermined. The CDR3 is CASSSDPTGTQYF. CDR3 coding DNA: TGTGCCAGCAGTTCCGACCCGACGGGGACCCAGTACTTC.